These 26 T cell receptor beta chains originate from one sample sequenced in a study of CD8 T cells in Susac syndrome. RNA amounts of roughly 0.45 to 1 ug underwent reverse transcription with random hexamers. TCRdb redid the calling of the immunoSEQ multiplex PCR reads with MiXCR, one entry per CDR3 protein. The data contain some 180,000 distinct CDR3 sequences, 85% to 95% of them singletons. Sequenced material: CD4+ T cells from PBMCs. The source of these receptors is a human donor in good health.

Details on this clonotype: Germline is not matched at one junction end, which may reflect a read error. V usage is TRBV6-5 and J usage is TRBJ1-1; D not certain. Germline CDR1 reads MNHEY; CDR2 reads SVGAGI. The CDR3 runs to 13 residues. CDR3 loop: CASSNSGQTEAFF. The CDR3 DNA reads TGTGCCAGCAGTAACTCCGGGCAAACTGAAGCTTTCTTT.

The CDR3 is CSARALAGGSGANVLTF. CDR3 in DNA: TGCAGTGCTAGAGCGCTAGCGGGCGGATCTGGGGCCAACGTCCTGACTTTC. The chain has TRBV20-1 and TRBJ2-6; 8 nucleotides align to TRBD2. This CDR3 has 17 amino acids. V gave up 1 base and J gave up 1 base; unmatched junction bases: 6. The germline V gene encodes CDR1 DFQATT and CDR2 SNEGSKA (reference sequence).

V usage is TRBV20-1 and J usage is TRBJ1-1; a possible D gene is TRBD1 (5 bases). The germline gives CDR1 DFQATT, CDR2 SNEGSKA (reference sequence). Trimming took off 6 bases at V and 11 bases at J, with 19 bases between the two ends. The CDR3 spans 12 residues. CDR3 loop: CSAPRPGREAFF. CDR3 nucleotide sequence: TGCAGTGCCCCCCGGCCAGGGCGGGAGGCTTTCTTT.

The chain is built from TRBV12-3 or TRBV12-4 and TRBJ2-7; 8 bases map to TRBD1. The trim removed 3 bases at V and 6 bases at J, leaving 7 bases unmatched. This CDR3 is built from 14 residues. This chain's CDR3 is CASSFWTGMAEQYF. The CDR3 coding sequence is TGTGCCAGCAGTTTCTGGACAGGGATGGCCGAGCAGTACTTC.

The chain is built from TRBV28 and TRBJ2-1; the match to TRBD2 covers 9 bases. Trimming at V came to 6 bases and at J to 6 bases, leaving 6 bases not matched to a gene. Germline CDR1 is MDHEN and CDR2 is SYDVKM. This CDR3 spans 14 amino acids. The CDR3 is CASSRGGVVNEQFF. The DNA of the CDR3 is TGTGCCAGCAGCCGCGGGGGGGTGGTCAATGAGCAGTTCTTC.

CDR3 DNA sequence: TGCAGCGTTGACAGCGGCGGGTGGTACCAAGAGACCCAGTACTTC. This sequence encodes CSVDSGGWYQETQYF. The rearrangement joins TRBV29-1 to TRBJ2-5; D is perhaps TRBD2 (5 bases). CDR1 and CDR2 from the germline V gene are SQVTM and ANQGSEA. The CDR3 loop spans 15 amino acids. The ends were cut back, 3 bases at V and 0 bases at J, with 14 bases in the middle.

V usage is TRBV12-3 or TRBV12-4 and J usage is TRBJ2-2, with D unclear. V lost 1 base and J lost 6, with 12 bases in between. This CDR3 is built from 15 residues. The CDR3: CASSLGRTRSGELFF. CDR3 nucleotide sequence: TGTGCCAGCAGTTTAGGCAGGACGAGGTCCGGGGAGCTGTTTTTT.

This clonotype is a singleton in its sample. This chain connects TRBV20-1 to TRBJ2-5; 8 positions agree with TRBD2. The CDR3 runs 17 residues. With 6 bases clipped from V and 5 bases from J, the junction kept 20 bases outside the gene matches. The germline V gene has CDR1 DFQATT and CDR2 SNEGSKA (reference sequence). The CDR3 region is CSALLRTSRRGLETQYF. For the CDR3, the DNA is TGCAGTGCCCTACTAAGGACTAGCAGGAGGGGGTTGGAGACCCAGTACTTC.

The chain couples TRBV20-1 to TRBJ2-7; D not resolved. V lost 6 bases to trimming and J lost 7 bases, with 10 bases between them. The CDR3 has 10 residues. The germline V gene has CDR1 DFQATT and CDR2 SNEGSKA (reference sequence). CDR3 nucleotide sequence: TGCAGTGCCACTTTAGGAGAGCAGTACTTC. It encodes CSATLGEQYF.

The chain joins TRBV7-3 to TRBJ2-3, with D possibly TRBD2 on 5 matching bases. This CDR3 comprises 17 residues. V shed 0 bases and J shed 0 bases, with 13 bases lying between them. The germline gives CDR1 SGHTA, CDR2 FQGTGA. The CDR3 spells CASSLTRSGASTDTQYF. The DNA of the CDR3 is TGTGCCAGCAGCTTAACACGGAGCGGAGCTAGCACAGATACGCAGTATTTT.

V gene TRBV20-1 combines with J gene TRBJ2-1, with D perhaps assigned TRBD1 or TRBD2 (5 bases each). CDR1 and CDR2 (germline): DFQATT, SNEGSKA (reference sequence). The CDR3 has 14 amino acids. V lost 6 bases, J lost 4 bases, and 16 bases lay in between. Written as DNA, the CDR3 is TGCAGTGCCACAACGGTGGGGGTTTACAATGAGCAGTTCTTC. This translates into CSATTVGVYNEQFF.

Remarks on this clonotype: The junction departs from the called germline gene at one end, perhaps through a read error. The chain uses TRBV28 and TRBJ2-4; 7 bases fit TRBD2. Germline lookup yields CDR1 MDHEN and CDR2 SYDVKM. The CDR3 consists of 15 residues. Here the CDR3 DNA reads TGTGCCAGCAGCTCACGGGGGGTGATCACCTCGTTTAAGGACTTC. It codes for CASSSRGVITSFKDF.

This sequence joins TRBV28 and TRBJ2-5, with D possibly being TRBD2 (6 bases). This CDR3 spans 14 amino acids. Trimming took off 3 bases at V and 5 bases at J, with 13 bases between the two ends. Germline values: CDR1 MDHEN, CDR2 SYDVKM. The CDR3 loop is CASSFGGEVETQYF. CDR3 sequence (DNA): TGTGCCAGCAGTTTTGGAGGGGAGGTGGAGACCCAGTACTTC.

The chain joins TRBV7-3 to TRBJ2-6; D not resolved. CDR3 length equals 15 residues. Germline V lookup: CDR1 SGHTA, CDR2 FQGTGA. V was clipped by 5 bases and J by 3 bases, with 11 bases between them. CDR3 in amino acids: CASSLDGVGANVLTF. The CDR3 DNA is TGTGCCAGCAGCCTCGATGGGGTTGGGGCCAACGTCCTGACTTTC.

The rearrangement links TRBV29-1 to TRBJ2-5, with a possible D match to TRBD1 (5 bases). Deletions cut 5 bases from V and 1 base from J, with 8 bases between. This CDR3 is 12 amino acids long. From germline, CDR1 is SQVTM and CDR2 ANQGSEA. CDR3 in DNA: TGCAGCGTTAAAGGGGCCCAAGAGACCCAGTACTTC. Translated, it gives CSVKGAQETQYF.

The CDR3 DNA sequence: TGTGCCAGCAGCTTATCTGCTTACTGGCTACGGGAAAAACTGTTTTTT. Protein: CASSLSAYWLREKLFF. The chain links TRBV7-2 to TRBJ1-4; D is unresolved. From germline, CDR1 is SGHTA and CDR2 FQGNSA. The length of the CDR3 is 16 residues. Between the trimmed V and J ends, which lost 2 bases and 8 bases, there was a span of 18 bases.

This chain links TRBV12-3 or TRBV12-4 with TRBJ2-7; 9 nucleotides agree with TRBD1. The CDR3 totals 15 residues. J was trimmed by 5 bases and V by 5 bases; bases with no gene match: 10. In DNA form, the CDR3 reads TGTGCCAGCAGTCGCCCGGGACAGGGAGTCCACGAGCAGTACTTC. It translates to CASSRPGQGVHEQYF.

The rearrangement links TRBV27 to TRBJ2-7, with D perhaps TRBD1 (6 bases). The CDR3 loop spans 15 amino acids. CDR1 is MNHEY and CDR2 is SMNVEV in the germline V gene (reference sequence). V lost 3 bases, J lost 1 base, and 13 bases lay in between. In nucleotides, the CDR3 is TGTGCCAGCAGTTTGGGTCAGGGACAATCCTACGAGCAGTACTTC. Encoded protein: CASSLGQGQSYEQYF.

The genes are TRBV7-2 and TRBJ1-2; TRBD1 matches 8 bases. The CDR3 has 15 amino acids. Germline V gives CDR1 SGHTA, CDR2 FQGNSA. Unmatched junction bases numbered 13, after V lost 6 bases and J lost 7 bases. CDR3 in amino acids: CASRVSGGGGSGYTF. CDR3 sequence (DNA): TGTGCCAGCAGGGTCTCAGGGGGCGGAGGCAGTGGCTACACCTTC.

The chain employs TRBV4-2 and TRBJ2-5; D not resolved. The CDR3 loop spans 13 amino acids. Germline V CDR1 and CDR2: LGHNA, YNFKEQ. Trimming cost V 0 bases and J 5 bases, with 7 bases left between them. DNA for the CDR3: TGTGCCAGCAGCCAAGATACATGGGAGACCCAGTACTTC. It is translated as CASSQDTWETQYF.

The J gene is TRBJ1-1, the V gene TRBV20-1; the D gene is possibly TRBD1 (6 bases). CDR3 length: 15 residues. Germline lookup yields CDR1 DFQATT and CDR2 SNEGSKA (reference sequence). Trimming shortened V by 1 base and J by 1 base, and 13 bases separated the two germline ends. The CDR3, as DNA: TGCAGTGCTAGAGCGGCTACAGGGACGAACACTGAAGCTTTCTTT. As protein: CSARAATGTNTEAFF.

The genes are TRBV25-1 and TRBJ1-2, with 8 bases identical to TRBD1. CDR1 MGHDK and CDR2 SYGVNS come from the germline V gene. The V and J ends lost 5 bases and 2 bases, in that order; junction bases with no gene match: 7. The CDR3 is 15 residues long. The CDR3 coding sequence is TGTGCCAGCAGTCACCCGGGACAGGACAACTATGGCTACACCTTC. Its protein is CASSHPGQDNYGYTF.

The rearrangement joins TRBV20-1 to TRBJ2-1; possibly TRBD2 for D (6 bases). CDR1 and CDR2 (germline): DFQATT, SNEGSKA (reference sequence). Trimming removed 6 bases from V and 10 bases from J, with 13 bases in between. This CDR3 comprises 11 residues. Here the CDR3 DNA reads TGCAGTGCCGACCGGCGGGGCGAGCAGTTCTTC. Residues: CSADRRGEQFF.

The chain is built from TRBV28 and TRBJ2-7; 7 nucleotides align to TRBD1. The CDR3 is 16 amino acids. From germline, CDR1 is MDHEN and CDR2 SYDVKM. Trimming took 5 bases from V and 1 from J; bases not matched to a gene: 11. CDR3 nucleotide sequence: TGTGCCAGCAGTCCCCCGGGACAGACCCTTTCCTACGAGCAGTACTTC. Translating it yields CASSPPGQTLSYEQYF.

The J gene is TRBJ1-4, the V gene TRBV6-5; D call uncertain. The CDR3 extends over 15 amino acids. Germline values: CDR1 MNHEY, CDR2 SVGAGI. V was shortened by 3 bases and J by 0 bases, with 8 bases between the two germline ends. The CDR3 nucleotides are TGTGCCAGCAGTTATGAAGTTGCAACTAATGAAAAACTGTTTTTT. Protein product: CASSYEVATNEKLFF.

The CDR3 region is CASRKSTSDEKLFF. CDR3 DNA sequence: TGTGCCAGCAGAAAGTCAACCTCGGATGAAAAACTGTTTTTT. The V gene is TRBV12-3 or TRBV12-4, the J gene TRBJ1-4; D not resolved. V lost 6 bases to trimming and J lost 6 bases, with 14 bases between them. The CDR3 sequence is 14 residues long.